The 17 T cell receptor beta chains in this list originate from one sample, sequenced in a study of blood T cell repertoires in COVID-19. The method was immunoSEQ multiplex PCR; TCRdb's version includes in-frame clones alone and lacks a portion of them. The sample comprises around 100,000 clones, 80% of which are singletons, and around 29% rests with the top ten. Material for sequencing was peripheral blood. The receptors were sampled from a man aged 65-85 years with active or convalescent COVID-19.

The CDR3 DNA reads as TGCGCCAGCAGCCAGGTGGGGGGTTCGCCCCTCCACTTT. Translation gives CASSQVGGSPLHF. The V and J genes are TRBV4-3 and TRBJ1-6, with a weak D call TRBD1 (5 bases). The CDR3 covers 13 residues. Germline lookup yields CDR1 LGHNA and CDR2 YSLEER. Deletions cut 3 bases from V and 13 bases from J, with 13 bases between.

The chain uses TRBV10-3 and TRBJ2-1, with a possible D match to TRBD2 (6 bases). There are 20 residues in the CDR3. Trimming removed 0 bases from V and 6 bases from J, with 27 bases in between. Germline V gene sequence: CDR1 ENHRY, CDR2 SYGVKD. CDR3 sequence reads: CAISESRPGRGSRHPNEQFF. CDR3 DNA sequence: TGTGCCATCAGTGAGTCCCGACCAGGGCGGGGATCCCGCCACCCCAATGAGCAGTTCTTC.

V gene TRBV18 combines with J gene TRBJ1-2; D possibly corresponds to TRBD1 (6 bases). V shed 6 bases and J shed 1 base, with 15 bases lying between them. CDR1 KGHSH and CDR2 LQKENI come from the germline V gene. CDR3 size: 15 residues. CDR3 loop: CASSPTGSINYGYTF. The CDR3 DNA sequence: TGTGCCAGCTCGCCGACAGGCTCAATTAACTATGGCTACACCTTC.

A few counts support this clone. The genes are TRBV5-5 and TRBJ1-1; D is perhaps TRBD1 (6 bases). Trimming left V 3 bases short and J 1 base short, with 10 bases between. Germline CDR1 reads SGHKS; CDR2 reads YYEKEE (reference sequence). CDR3 length: 14 residues. For the CDR3, the DNA is TGTGCCAGCAGCTCTACGACAGGGAACACTGAAGCTTTCTTT. This encodes CASSSTTGNTEAFF.

The V gene is TRBV4-1, the J gene TRBJ1-1; D gene ambiguous. Germline values: CDR1 MGHRA, CDR2 YSYEKL. V lost 4 bases to trimming and J lost 1 base, with 10 bases between them. The length of the CDR3 is 14 residues. CDR3 sequence (DNA): TGCGCCAGCAGCCTCCGGGTCCCGAACACTGAAGCTTTCTTT. Amino acid sequence: CASSLRVPNTEAFF.

This chain uses TRBV7-6 with TRBJ1-3, with 8 bases fitting TRBD1. CDR1 is SGHVS and CDR2 is FNYEAQ in the germline V gene. This CDR3 is 17 amino acids long. V was pared by 2 bases and J by 0 bases, with 6 bases of the junction left unmatched. The CDR3 reads CASSLIGTGVSGNTIYF. CDR3 sequence (DNA): TGTGCCAGCAGCTTAATCGGGACAGGTGTCTCTGGAAACACCATATATTTT.

V gene TRBV10-3 combines with J gene TRBJ2-7; 9 nucleotides match TRBD1. The CDR3 contains 14 residues. Germline assignment: CDR1 ENHRY and CDR2 SYGVKD. V lost 6 bases, J lost 2 bases, and 5 bases stayed unmatched. CDR3 coding DNA: TGTGCCATCAGCGGGACAGGGAACACCTACGAGCAGTACTTC. Translated: CAISGTGNTYEQYF.

This sequence joins TRBV18 and TRBJ1-2; 7 bases line up with TRBD1. Germline V gene sequence: CDR1 KGHSH, CDR2 LQKENI. J gave up 4 bases and V 2 bases, and 7 bases lay outside the gene matches. The CDR3 sequence is 15 residues long. CDR3 sequence: CASSPGRGRSYGYTF. CDR3 sequence (DNA): TGTGCCAGCTCACCAGGAAGGGGGCGGAGCTATGGCTACACCTTC.

The chain links TRBV4-1 to TRBJ2-1; 9 nucleotides agree with TRBD2. V lost 4 bases, J lost 7 bases, and 17 bases stayed unmatched. The CDR3 length is 18 residues. Germline-derived CDR1 and CDR2 are MGHRA and YSYEKL. DNA for the CDR3: TGCGCCAGCAGCCCCTCGCCCTTTCAGGCGGGAGGGGAAAATGAGCAGTTCTTC. This translates into CASSPSPFQAGGENEQFF.

The chain is built from TRBV6-5 and TRBJ2-7; no clear D gene. The CDR3 sequence is 14 residues long. The V end lost 2 bases, the J end lost 0 bases, and 8 bases lay between the germline ends. Germline V CDR1 and CDR2: MNHEY, SVGAGI. CDR3 residues: CASSYASGSYEQYF. The CDR3 region has the DNA TGTGCCAGCAGTTACGCGTCAGGCTCCTACGAGCAGTACTTC.

The chain joins TRBV5-1 to TRBJ2-5; possible D gene TRBD1, 6 bases. Germline V gene data show CDR1 as SGHRS and CDR2 as YFSETQ. The CDR3 totals 14 residues. The germline V and J ends were trimmed by 4 bases and 2 bases, with 12 bases remaining between them. CDR3 region: CASSSPGAQETQYF. In DNA, the CDR3 is TGCGCCAGCAGCAGTCCAGGGGCACAAGAGACCCAGTACTTC. Combining the CDR3 with reference TRBV5-1 and TRBJ2-5 gives the whole variable domain KAGVTQTPRYLIKTRGQQVTLSCSPISGHRSVSWYQQTPGQGLQFLFEYFSETQRNKGNFPGRFSGRQFSNSRSEMNVSTLELGDSALYLCASSSPGAQETQYFGPGTRLLVL.

The gene calls are TRBV7-2 and TRBJ1-5; 8 bases map to TRBD1. After removal of 2 bases from V and 7 bases from J, the junction contained 7 bases not matched to a gene. From germline, CDR1 is SGHTA and CDR2 FQGNSA. The CDR3 runs to 15 residues. CDR3 loop: CASSLQTGAGQPQHF. Written as DNA, the CDR3 is TGTGCCAGCAGCTTACAGACAGGGGCGGGGCAGCCCCAGCATTTT. Looking up the rest from reference TRBV7-2 and TRBJ1-5 gives the full variable domain: GAGVSQSPSNKVTEKGKDVELRCDPISGHTALYWYRQSLGQGLEFLIYFQGNSAPDKSGLPSDRFSAERTGGSVSTLTIQRTQQEDSAVYLCASSLQTGAGQPQHFGDGTRLSIL.

V usage is TRBV28 and J usage is TRBJ1-2; D not certain. V dropped 4 bases and J dropped 4 bases, with 4 bases sitting between them. The V gene's germline CDR1 is MDHEN and CDR2 SYDVKM. The CDR3 runs to 11 residues. In DNA form, the CDR3 reads TGTGCCAGCAGTTACGGCTATGGCTACACCTTC. Translation gives CASSYGYGYTF.

This chain connects TRBV29-1 to TRBJ1-4; the D is unclear. This CDR3 region has 12 residues. Deletions cut 4 bases from V and 10 bases from J, with 13 bases between. The V gene's germline CDR1 is SQVTM and CDR2 ANQGSEA. The CDR3 DNA follows: TGCAGCGTTGTGGTGGGTTCGGGAAAACTGTTTTTT. Protein sequence: CSVVVGSGKLFF.

This clone was seen a handful of times. In nucleotides, the CDR3 is TGTGCCAGCAGCACGACTAGCGATACGCAGTATTTT. Translation gives CASSTTSDTQYF. The chain recombines TRBV11-2 with TRBJ2-3, with 7 bases matching TRBD2. After removal of 5 bases from V and 6 bases from J, the junction contained 2 bases not matched to a gene. The CDR3 runs 12 residues. Germline V gene sequence: CDR1 SGHAT, CDR2 FQNNGV.

The chain is built from TRBV6-2 or TRBV6-3 and TRBJ2-1; D remains ambiguous. CDR1 and CDR2 from the germline V gene are MNHEY and SVGEGT. V was pared by 5 bases and J by 9 bases, with 14 bases between. This CDR3 contains 13 residues. CDR3 nucleotides: TGTGCCAGCAGTCCCTCAGTGGGCGCTGAGCAGTTCTTC. Translation: CASSPSVGAEQFF.

The CDR3 bases are TGTGCCAGCAGCCAAGGCGAACAGGGGACAAATTCACCCCTCCACTTT. It codes for CASSQGEQGTNSPLHF. The chain uses TRBV4-2 and TRBJ1-6; the match to TRBD1 covers 7 bases. The junction had 7 bases not matched to a gene; V was cut back by 1 base and J by 7 bases. This CDR3 has 16 amino acids. Germline values: CDR1 LGHNA, CDR2 YNFKEQ.